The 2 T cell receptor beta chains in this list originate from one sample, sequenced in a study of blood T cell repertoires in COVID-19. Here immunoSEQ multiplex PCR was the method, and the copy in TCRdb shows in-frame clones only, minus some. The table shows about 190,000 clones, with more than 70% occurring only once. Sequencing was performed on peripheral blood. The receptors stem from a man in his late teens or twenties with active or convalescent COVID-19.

The CDR3 loop reads CASSGKGDSGNTIYF. In nucleotides, the CDR3 is TGTGCCAGCTCAGGAAAGGGAGATTCTGGAAACACCATATATTTT. The chain joins TRBV18 to TRBJ1-3; D is uncertain. This CDR3 is 15 amino acids long. V was pared by 5 bases and J by 1 base, with 12 bases between. Germline CDR1 reads KGHSH; CDR2 reads LQKENI.

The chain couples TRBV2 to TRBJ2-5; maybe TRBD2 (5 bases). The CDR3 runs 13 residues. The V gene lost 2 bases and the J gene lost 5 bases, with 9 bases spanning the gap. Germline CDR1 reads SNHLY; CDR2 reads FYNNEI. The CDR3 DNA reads TGTGCCAGCAGTGAAACCCGAGGGGAGACCCAGTACTTC. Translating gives CASSETRGETQYF.